The 11 T cell receptor beta chains below were found in one sample sequenced in a study of blood T cells in healthy people across ages. Next came a second PCR, run for about 6 to 11 cycles, which used a sample-barcoded 5' primer along with a J-beta primer mix. TCRdb used MiXCR to reprocess the 5' RACE reads, holding one entry per CDR3 protein. The sample gives around 1,700,000 distinct CDR3 sequences, about 28% of which show up once; roughly 8% is in the top ten. Sequenced sample: blood. These receptors were taken from a woman in her twenties or thirties in good health.

The chain joins TRBV7-2 to TRBJ1-3, with D uncertain. The V gene's germline CDR1 is SGHTA and CDR2 FQGNSA. The CDR3 spans 13 residues. The ends were cut back, 0 bases at V and 4 bases at J, with 4 bases in the middle. The CDR3 reads CASSLARGNTIYF. The CDR3 DNA reads TGTGCCAGCAGCTTAGCTCGCGGAAACACCATATATTTT.

The V gene is TRBV3-1, the J gene TRBJ1-5; 8 bases align to TRBD1. Per the germline V gene, CDR1 is LGHDT and CDR2 is YNNKEL (reference sequence). The V and J ends lost 0 bases and 6 bases, in that order; junction bases with no gene match: 1. The CDR3 has 14 amino acids. The CDR3 nucleotides are TGTGCCAGCAGCCAAGATACAGGGGGTCAGCCCCAGCATTTT. Residues: CASSQDTGGQPQHF.

The rearrangement uses TRBV11-2 and TRBJ2-7; no reliable D call. The germline CDR1 and CDR2 sequences are SGHAT and FQNNGV. CDR3 length: 13 residues. The V gene lost 1 base and the J gene lost 6 bases, with 10 bases spanning the gap. CDR3 DNA: TGTGCCAGCAGCTTAGTGGGCCCTGCCGAGCAGTACTTC. This gives the protein CASSLVGPAEQYF.

The V gene is TRBV28, the J gene TRBJ2-3; no firm D call. The V and J ends lost 3 bases and 2 bases respectively, with 9 bases between them. The CDR3 has 14 amino acids. Looked up from germline, CDR1 is MDHEN and CDR2 is SYDVKM. The CDR3 reads CASSLVQDTDTQYF. The CDR3 nucleotides read TGTGCCAGCAGTTTGGTTCAGGACACAGATACGCAGTATTTT.

This clonotype was picked up a small number of times. This sequence joins TRBV12-3 or TRBV12-4 and TRBJ1-1, with a weak D call TRBD1 (6 bases). The CDR3 covers 13 residues. The ends were cut back, 8 bases at V and 1 base at J, with 11 bases in the middle. The DNA for the CDR3 is TGTGCCAGCTGGGGGCAGTCGAACACTGAAGCTTTCTTT. This gives the protein CASWGQSNTEAFF.

This clonotype occurred a few times. The CDR3 bases are TGCGCCAGCGGCTCAAGCGGGGGGTACAATGAGCAGTTCTTC. Protein sequence: CASGSSGGYNEQFF. The V and J genes are TRBV5-1 and TRBJ2-1; 9 bases match TRBD2. V lost 7 bases, J lost 4 bases, and 6 bases stayed unmatched. Looked up from germline, CDR1 is SGHRS and CDR2 is YFSETQ. The CDR3 sequence is 14 residues long.

The chain carries TRBV3-1 and TRBJ2-1; D perhaps matches TRBD2 (7 bases). The assigned J gene may be wrong: the sequence end matches TRBJ2-7 better. This CDR3 region has 15 residues. Germline lookup yields CDR1 LGHDT and CDR2 YNNKEL (reference sequence). The CDR3 DNA is TGTGCCAGCAGCCAAGAGGCGGGGGCCCCCAATGAGCAGTACTTC. Protein: CASSQEAGAPNEQYF.

The V call is TRBV7-8, the J call TRBJ2-5; 13 bases are a match to TRBD2. Trimming removed 4 bases from V and 11 bases from J; junction bases left unmatched: 10. The germline V gene encodes CDR1 SGHVS and CDR2 FQNEAQ. This CDR3 contains 15 residues. CDR3 DNA sequence: TGTGCCAGCAGCTCCCGGACTAGCGGGGGTGGTGGGCAGTACTTC. Translating gives CASSSRTSGGGGQYF.

The table lists this clonotype with a few counts. V gene TRBV5-1 combines with J gene TRBJ2-1; D tentatively fits TRBD1 or TRBD2 (5 bases each). The germline gives CDR1 SGHRS, CDR2 YFSETQ. The CDR3 is 12 residues long. V was trimmed by 4 bases and J by 14 bases, leaving 16 bases between them. The CDR3: CASSLWGWIKFF. As DNA, the CDR3 is TGCGCCAGCAGCCTATGGGGGTGGATTAAGTTCTTC.

The rearrangement joins TRBV3-1 to TRBJ2-2, with a weak D call TRBD2 (6 bases). Germline-derived CDR1 and CDR2 are LGHDT and YNNKEL (reference sequence). V was clipped by 6 bases and J by 7 bases, with 15 bases between them. The CDR3 has 14 residues. In DNA, the CDR3 is TGTGCCAGCAGTAACGGGGGAGGAGGCGGGGAGCTGTTTTTT. Protein sequence: CASSNGGGGGELFF.

Details on this clonotype: This clone may be a read error of a much larger clone one base away. The chain is built from TRBV5-1 and TRBJ2-5; 8 bases are a match to TRBD2. TRBJ2-7 explains the end of the DNA better; the J call may be wrong. Germline assignment: CDR1 SGHRS and CDR2 YFSETQ. CDR3 length: 14 amino acids. CDR3 region: CASSLGSGKDEQYF. In DNA form, the CDR3 reads TGCGCCAGCAGCTTGGGTAGCGGGAAAGACGAGCAGTACTTC.